The present T cell receptor (beta chain) was sequenced within a study of T cells after posttransplantation cyclophosphamide. Overall study findings and caveats: Donor CD8+ memory clones often dominated recipient blood repertoires at later times.

Sampled 1 year posttransplant, controls received myeloablative marrow transplants, methotrexate and a calcineurin inhibitor. Clones were sequenced by immunoSEQ multiplex PCR, and TCRdb holds only the in-frame ones, with some missing. The sample gives some 4,300 clones, 73% of which show up once; about half is in the top ten. The trim removed 5 bases at V and 0 bases at J, leaving 3 bases unmatched. CDR3 size: 15 residues. In germline, CDR1 is SGHAT, CDR2 FQNNGV. A note on this clone: The antigen is not known.

The source is a female patient aged 50-59 years who received an allogeneic stem cell transplant from an unrelated donor, was CMV-positive, and had acute and chronic GVHD. Some of these T cells may belong to the graft donor. This chain uses TRBV11-2 with TRBJ2-5, with TRBD2 matching over 10 bases. This specimen consisted of PBMCs, obtained 321 days after allogeneic stem cell transplant with calcineurin inhibitor and methotrexate. The CDR3 nucleotides read TGTGCCAGCAGCCAGACTAGCGGGTACCAAGAGACCCAGTACTTC. It yields the protein CASSQTSGYQETQYF.